This T cell receptor (beta chain) comes out of a study of T-cell reconstitution after alpha-beta-depleted transplantation in children. Whole-study findings and limits: Reportedly, alpha-beta T cells present about two months post-transplant originated from several hundred expanded clones of graft origin. TCRbeta diversity was high at day 60 in some patients (a result of surviving recipient T cells and thymic progenitors). Newly generated T cells supplied most T-cell counts and diversity one year post-transplant.

Molecular barcoding with unique molecular identifiers was used for the TCRbeta library. TCRdb independently ran MiXCR on the PCR reads; one entry per CDR3 protein. The sample contains about 580,000 distinct CDR3 sequences, about 21% of which appear only once. On this clonotype itself: Its antigen is not identified.

The V end was cut by 1 base, the J end by 6 bases, with 11 bases between. This CDR3 has 14 residues. Germline V gives CDR1 SGHKS, CDR2 YYEKEE (reference sequence). The rearrangement joins TRBV5-5 to TRBJ2-1; D is perhaps TRBD1 (6 bases). The sample consisted of PBMCs, mostly from graft donor cells, taken 360 days after TCRalphabeta/CD19-depleted stem cell transplant. This clonotype was obtained from a boy under three years old who had a stem cell transplant for acute myeloid leukemia, so the T cells may come from the graft donor. CDR3 loop: CASSLIAGANEQFF. CDR3 DNA: TGTGCCAGCAGCTTGATTGCAGGGGCCAATGAGCAGTTCTTC.